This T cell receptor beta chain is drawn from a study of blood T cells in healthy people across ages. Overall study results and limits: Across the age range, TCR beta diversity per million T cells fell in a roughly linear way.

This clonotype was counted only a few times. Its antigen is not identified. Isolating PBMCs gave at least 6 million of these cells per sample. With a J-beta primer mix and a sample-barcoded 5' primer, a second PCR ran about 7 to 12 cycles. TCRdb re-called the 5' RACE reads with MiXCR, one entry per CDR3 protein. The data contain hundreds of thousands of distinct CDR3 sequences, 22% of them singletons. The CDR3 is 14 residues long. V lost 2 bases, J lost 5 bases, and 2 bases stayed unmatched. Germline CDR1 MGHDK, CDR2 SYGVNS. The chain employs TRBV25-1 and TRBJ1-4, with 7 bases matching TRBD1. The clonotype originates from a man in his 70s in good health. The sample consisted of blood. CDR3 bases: TGTGCCAGCAGTGAAAGGGGGCGGAATGAAAAACTGTTTTTT. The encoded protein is CASSERGRNEKLFF.